These 18 T cell receptor beta chains originate from one sample sequenced in a study of T cell responses to AZD1222 COVID-19 vaccine. The protocol was immunoSEQ multiplex PCR, while the TCRdb copy is restricted to in-frame clones and leaves out a portion. The data contain under 200,000 clones, about 90% of them singletons. Sequenced here: peripheral blood, sampled 28 days after the second AZD1222 dose. These receptors were obtained from an adult who received the AZD1222 COVID-19 vaccine.

The rearrangement joins TRBV4-2 to TRBJ1-5, with TRBD1 matching over 10 bases. Germline V gives CDR1 LGHNA, CDR2 YNFKEQ. There are 18 residues in the CDR3. J was trimmed by 3 bases and V by 3 bases; bases with no gene match: 11. Here the CDR3 reads CASSQDQGQGGFNQPQHF. As DNA, the CDR3 is TGTGCCAGCAGCCAGGATCAAGGACAGGGGGGTTTCAATCAGCCCCAGCATTTT.

The rearrangement uses TRBV4-1 and TRBJ2-6; TRBD2 matches 7 bases. Germline CDR1 is MGHRA and CDR2 is YSYEKL. The CDR3 covers 18 residues. J was trimmed by 0 bases and V by 0 bases; bases with no gene match: 5. For the CDR3, the DNA is TGCGCCAGCAGCCAAGATTTTCCGGGGGGCTCTGGGGCCAACGTCCTGACTTTC. Its protein is CASSQDFPGGSGANVLTF.

The V call is TRBV7-3, the J call TRBJ1-1; the match to TRBD1 covers 7 bases. CDR3 length: 19 residues. V was clipped by 3 bases and J by 2 bases; unmatched bases: 18. Germline V gene sequence: CDR1 SGHTA, CDR2 FQGTGA. The CDR3 sequence: CASSLFRDSRTKNNTEAFF. CDR3 DNA: TGTGCCAGCAGCTTGTTTCGGGACAGCAGAACTAAAAACAACACTGAAGCTTTCTTT.

The chain has TRBV7-9 and TRBJ2-1; TRBD1 might be the D (6 bases). Germline V gene sequence: CDR1 SEHNR, CDR2 FQNEAQ (reference sequence). This CDR3 is built from 15 residues. The germline V and J ends were trimmed by 5 bases and 4 bases, with 15 bases remaining between them. CDR3 loop: CASSLTRDTYNEQFF. The CDR3 DNA sequence: TGTGCCAGCAGCCTTACCCGGGACACATACAATGAGCAGTTCTTC.

The J gene is TRBJ1-1, the V gene TRBV4-1; D possibly corresponds to TRBD1 (5 bases). Germline V CDR1 and CDR2: MGHRA, YSYEKL. The germline V and J ends were trimmed by 2 bases and 1 base, with 11 bases remaining between them. CDR3 length: 15 residues. CDR3 DNA: TGCGCCAGCAGCCAACCGCCGAGGGGGAACACTGAAGCTTTCTTT. It is translated as CASSQPPRGNTEAFF.

The chain employs TRBV7-2 and TRBJ2-4; D remains unclear. V was cut by 3 bases and J by 13 bases, with 16 bases left in between. This CDR3 comprises 13 residues. Germline V CDR1 and CDR2: SGHTA, FQGNSA. CDR3: CASSLRAPDGQYF. The CDR3, as DNA: TGTGCCAGCAGCTTGAGAGCCCCAGATGGCCAGTACTTC. The complete variable domain, with remaining parts taken from reference TRBV7-2 and TRBJ2-4, reads GAGVSQSPSNKVTEKGKDVELRCDPISGHTALYWYRQSLGQGLEFLIYFQGNSAPDKSGLPSDRFSAERTGGSVSTLTIQRTQQEDSAVYLCASSLRAPDGQYFGAGTRLSVL.

J is TRBJ2-2 and V is TRBV7-3; D is uncertain. There are 18 residues in the CDR3. CDR1 SGHTA and CDR2 FQGTGA come from the germline V gene. The ends were cut back, 6 bases at V and 7 bases at J, with 27 bases in the middle. CDR3 region: CASSPNYLPPVSGGELFF. For the CDR3, the DNA is TGTGCCAGCAGTCCGAATTATCTCCCCCCGGTGTCCGGCGGGGAGCTGTTTTTT.

The chain carries TRBV30 and TRBJ1-6; unclear D gene. The length of the CDR3 is 12 residues. Trimming pared 0 bases from V and 9 bases from J, leaving 6 bases between. CDR1 is GTSNPN and CDR2 is SVGIG in the germline V gene (reference sequence). CDR3 amino acids: CAWSVGGSPLHF. The CDR3, as DNA: TGTGCCTGGAGTGTAGGAGGTTCACCCCTCCACTTT.

The chain is built from TRBV6-5 and TRBJ1-5, with 7 bases identical to TRBD1. This CDR3 is 14 amino acids long. Trimming took 6 bases from V and 12 from J; bases not matched to a gene: 14. CDR1 and CDR2 from the germline V gene are MNHEY and SVGAGI. CDR3 nucleotide sequence: TGTGCCAGCAGCCAGGGGGGCGCCCAAGTGCTCCAGCATTTT. Translated: CASSQGGAQVLQHF.

This chain connects TRBV30 to TRBJ2-1; TRBD2 matches at 7 bases. J lost 7 bases, V lost 5 bases, and 17 bases had no gene match. The length of the CDR3 is 16 residues. The germline V gene has CDR1 GTSNPN and CDR2 SVGIG (reference sequence). The CDR3 bases are TGTGCCTGGTCCTGGTTGAGCGGGAAGGTATTAAATGAGCAGTTCTTC. Residues: CAWSWLSGKVLNEQFF.

V and J are TRBV27 and TRBJ1-4; 9 bases match TRBD1. CDR1 is MNHEY, CDR2 SMNVEV, per germline (reference sequence). The trim removed 3 bases at V and 4 bases at J, leaving 6 bases unmatched. The CDR3 runs to 16 residues. CDR3 sequence: CASSFYGTGFNEKLFF. CDR3 in DNA: TGTGCCAGCAGTTTCTACGGGACAGGGTTTAATGAAAAACTGTTTTTT. The full variable domain, its missing parts supplied by reference TRBV27 and TRBJ1-4, is EAQVTQNPRYLITVTGKKLTVTCSQNMNHEYMSWYRQDPGLGLRQIYYSMNVEVTDKGDVPEGYKVSRKEKRNFPLILESPSPNQTSLYFCASSFYGTGFNEKLFFGSGTQLSVL.

This clone was found once. The CDR3 DNA reads TGCGCCAGCAGCCACAATCTGGGGACAGGGGGCGCAGGCACTGAAGCTTTCTTT. It encodes CASSHNLGTGGAGTEAFF. The chain employs TRBV4-1 and TRBJ1-1; 12 nucleotides agree with TRBD1. Germline V CDR1 and CDR2: MGHRA, YSYEKL. Trimming at V came to 3 bases and at J to 4 bases, leaving 12 bases not matched to a gene. CDR3 length: 18 amino acids.

V gene TRBV6-2 or TRBV6-3 combines with J gene TRBJ2-2; perhaps D is TRBD1 or TRBD2 (5 bases each). The ends were cut back, 2 bases at V and 3 bases at J, with 16 bases in the middle. The germline gives CDR1 MNHEY, CDR2 SVGEGT. The CDR3 contains 17 residues. DNA of the CDR3: TGTGCCAGCAGTTACATTCGGTCCGGGGCCGACACCGGGGAGCTGTTTTTT. Translation: CASSYIRSGADTGELFF.

The CDR3 nucleotides read TGCGCCAGCAGCTTGGAGTTGTACGGAAGCTCTGGAAACACCATATATTTT. It yields the protein CASSLELYGSSGNTIYF. The chain joins TRBV5-1 to TRBJ1-3; D not certain. Between the trimmed V and J ends, which lost 0 bases and 0 bases, there was a span of 13 bases. Germline V gene data show CDR1 as SGHRS and CDR2 as YFSETQ. The CDR3 runs to 17 residues.

This clone was recorded only once. The V gene is TRBV5-6, the J gene TRBJ1-2; 8 bases fit TRBD1. Germline trimming cut 5 bases from V and 8 bases from J; bases unmatched to any gene: 8. The CDR3 spans 13 residues. Germline CDR1 reads SGHDT; CDR2 reads YYEEEE. The CDR3 sequence: CASSFATGAGYTF. In DNA, the CDR3 is TGTGCCAGCAGTTTCGCGACAGGGGCGGGCTACACCTTC.

The chain employs TRBV9 and TRBJ2-1; TRBD1 agrees at 9 bases. Germline trimming cut 3 bases from V and 7 bases from J; bases unmatched to any gene: 8. The CDR3 loop spans 15 amino acids. The germline V gene encodes CDR1 SGDLS and CDR2 YYNGEE. The CDR3 bases are TGTGCCAGCAGCGGCCCCGGACAGGGGAAAAATGAGCAGTTCTTC. Encoded protein: CASSGPGQGKNEQFF. Full variable domain (outside the CDR3, taken from reference TRBV9 and TRBJ2-1): DSGVTQTPKHLITATGQRVTLRCSPRSGDLSVYWYQQSLDQGLQFLIQYYNGEERAKGNILERFSAQQFPDLHSELNLSSLELGDSALYFCASSGPGQGKNEQFFGPGTRLTVL.

The sample holds one count of this clone. The V gene is TRBV15, the J gene TRBJ1-6; D is undetermined. This CDR3 has 15 residues. The germline CDR1 and CDR2 sequences are LNHNV and YYDKDF (reference sequence). The ends were cut back, 0 bases at V and 10 bases at J, with 13 bases in the middle. The chain's CDR3 is CATSRDNREGSPLHF. In DNA form, the CDR3 reads TGTGCCACCAGCAGAGATAATAGGGAGGGATCACCCCTCCACTTT.

The chain combines TRBV6-6 with TRBJ1-2, with D unclear. Germline values: CDR1 MNHNY, CDR2 SVGAGI (reference sequence). Trimming removed 7 bases from V and 0 bases from J, with 9 bases in between. The CDR3 spans 13 residues. The CDR3 nucleotides are TGTGCCAGCACCCCTGGTCCTAACTATGGCTACACCTTC. It yields the protein CASTPGPNYGYTF.